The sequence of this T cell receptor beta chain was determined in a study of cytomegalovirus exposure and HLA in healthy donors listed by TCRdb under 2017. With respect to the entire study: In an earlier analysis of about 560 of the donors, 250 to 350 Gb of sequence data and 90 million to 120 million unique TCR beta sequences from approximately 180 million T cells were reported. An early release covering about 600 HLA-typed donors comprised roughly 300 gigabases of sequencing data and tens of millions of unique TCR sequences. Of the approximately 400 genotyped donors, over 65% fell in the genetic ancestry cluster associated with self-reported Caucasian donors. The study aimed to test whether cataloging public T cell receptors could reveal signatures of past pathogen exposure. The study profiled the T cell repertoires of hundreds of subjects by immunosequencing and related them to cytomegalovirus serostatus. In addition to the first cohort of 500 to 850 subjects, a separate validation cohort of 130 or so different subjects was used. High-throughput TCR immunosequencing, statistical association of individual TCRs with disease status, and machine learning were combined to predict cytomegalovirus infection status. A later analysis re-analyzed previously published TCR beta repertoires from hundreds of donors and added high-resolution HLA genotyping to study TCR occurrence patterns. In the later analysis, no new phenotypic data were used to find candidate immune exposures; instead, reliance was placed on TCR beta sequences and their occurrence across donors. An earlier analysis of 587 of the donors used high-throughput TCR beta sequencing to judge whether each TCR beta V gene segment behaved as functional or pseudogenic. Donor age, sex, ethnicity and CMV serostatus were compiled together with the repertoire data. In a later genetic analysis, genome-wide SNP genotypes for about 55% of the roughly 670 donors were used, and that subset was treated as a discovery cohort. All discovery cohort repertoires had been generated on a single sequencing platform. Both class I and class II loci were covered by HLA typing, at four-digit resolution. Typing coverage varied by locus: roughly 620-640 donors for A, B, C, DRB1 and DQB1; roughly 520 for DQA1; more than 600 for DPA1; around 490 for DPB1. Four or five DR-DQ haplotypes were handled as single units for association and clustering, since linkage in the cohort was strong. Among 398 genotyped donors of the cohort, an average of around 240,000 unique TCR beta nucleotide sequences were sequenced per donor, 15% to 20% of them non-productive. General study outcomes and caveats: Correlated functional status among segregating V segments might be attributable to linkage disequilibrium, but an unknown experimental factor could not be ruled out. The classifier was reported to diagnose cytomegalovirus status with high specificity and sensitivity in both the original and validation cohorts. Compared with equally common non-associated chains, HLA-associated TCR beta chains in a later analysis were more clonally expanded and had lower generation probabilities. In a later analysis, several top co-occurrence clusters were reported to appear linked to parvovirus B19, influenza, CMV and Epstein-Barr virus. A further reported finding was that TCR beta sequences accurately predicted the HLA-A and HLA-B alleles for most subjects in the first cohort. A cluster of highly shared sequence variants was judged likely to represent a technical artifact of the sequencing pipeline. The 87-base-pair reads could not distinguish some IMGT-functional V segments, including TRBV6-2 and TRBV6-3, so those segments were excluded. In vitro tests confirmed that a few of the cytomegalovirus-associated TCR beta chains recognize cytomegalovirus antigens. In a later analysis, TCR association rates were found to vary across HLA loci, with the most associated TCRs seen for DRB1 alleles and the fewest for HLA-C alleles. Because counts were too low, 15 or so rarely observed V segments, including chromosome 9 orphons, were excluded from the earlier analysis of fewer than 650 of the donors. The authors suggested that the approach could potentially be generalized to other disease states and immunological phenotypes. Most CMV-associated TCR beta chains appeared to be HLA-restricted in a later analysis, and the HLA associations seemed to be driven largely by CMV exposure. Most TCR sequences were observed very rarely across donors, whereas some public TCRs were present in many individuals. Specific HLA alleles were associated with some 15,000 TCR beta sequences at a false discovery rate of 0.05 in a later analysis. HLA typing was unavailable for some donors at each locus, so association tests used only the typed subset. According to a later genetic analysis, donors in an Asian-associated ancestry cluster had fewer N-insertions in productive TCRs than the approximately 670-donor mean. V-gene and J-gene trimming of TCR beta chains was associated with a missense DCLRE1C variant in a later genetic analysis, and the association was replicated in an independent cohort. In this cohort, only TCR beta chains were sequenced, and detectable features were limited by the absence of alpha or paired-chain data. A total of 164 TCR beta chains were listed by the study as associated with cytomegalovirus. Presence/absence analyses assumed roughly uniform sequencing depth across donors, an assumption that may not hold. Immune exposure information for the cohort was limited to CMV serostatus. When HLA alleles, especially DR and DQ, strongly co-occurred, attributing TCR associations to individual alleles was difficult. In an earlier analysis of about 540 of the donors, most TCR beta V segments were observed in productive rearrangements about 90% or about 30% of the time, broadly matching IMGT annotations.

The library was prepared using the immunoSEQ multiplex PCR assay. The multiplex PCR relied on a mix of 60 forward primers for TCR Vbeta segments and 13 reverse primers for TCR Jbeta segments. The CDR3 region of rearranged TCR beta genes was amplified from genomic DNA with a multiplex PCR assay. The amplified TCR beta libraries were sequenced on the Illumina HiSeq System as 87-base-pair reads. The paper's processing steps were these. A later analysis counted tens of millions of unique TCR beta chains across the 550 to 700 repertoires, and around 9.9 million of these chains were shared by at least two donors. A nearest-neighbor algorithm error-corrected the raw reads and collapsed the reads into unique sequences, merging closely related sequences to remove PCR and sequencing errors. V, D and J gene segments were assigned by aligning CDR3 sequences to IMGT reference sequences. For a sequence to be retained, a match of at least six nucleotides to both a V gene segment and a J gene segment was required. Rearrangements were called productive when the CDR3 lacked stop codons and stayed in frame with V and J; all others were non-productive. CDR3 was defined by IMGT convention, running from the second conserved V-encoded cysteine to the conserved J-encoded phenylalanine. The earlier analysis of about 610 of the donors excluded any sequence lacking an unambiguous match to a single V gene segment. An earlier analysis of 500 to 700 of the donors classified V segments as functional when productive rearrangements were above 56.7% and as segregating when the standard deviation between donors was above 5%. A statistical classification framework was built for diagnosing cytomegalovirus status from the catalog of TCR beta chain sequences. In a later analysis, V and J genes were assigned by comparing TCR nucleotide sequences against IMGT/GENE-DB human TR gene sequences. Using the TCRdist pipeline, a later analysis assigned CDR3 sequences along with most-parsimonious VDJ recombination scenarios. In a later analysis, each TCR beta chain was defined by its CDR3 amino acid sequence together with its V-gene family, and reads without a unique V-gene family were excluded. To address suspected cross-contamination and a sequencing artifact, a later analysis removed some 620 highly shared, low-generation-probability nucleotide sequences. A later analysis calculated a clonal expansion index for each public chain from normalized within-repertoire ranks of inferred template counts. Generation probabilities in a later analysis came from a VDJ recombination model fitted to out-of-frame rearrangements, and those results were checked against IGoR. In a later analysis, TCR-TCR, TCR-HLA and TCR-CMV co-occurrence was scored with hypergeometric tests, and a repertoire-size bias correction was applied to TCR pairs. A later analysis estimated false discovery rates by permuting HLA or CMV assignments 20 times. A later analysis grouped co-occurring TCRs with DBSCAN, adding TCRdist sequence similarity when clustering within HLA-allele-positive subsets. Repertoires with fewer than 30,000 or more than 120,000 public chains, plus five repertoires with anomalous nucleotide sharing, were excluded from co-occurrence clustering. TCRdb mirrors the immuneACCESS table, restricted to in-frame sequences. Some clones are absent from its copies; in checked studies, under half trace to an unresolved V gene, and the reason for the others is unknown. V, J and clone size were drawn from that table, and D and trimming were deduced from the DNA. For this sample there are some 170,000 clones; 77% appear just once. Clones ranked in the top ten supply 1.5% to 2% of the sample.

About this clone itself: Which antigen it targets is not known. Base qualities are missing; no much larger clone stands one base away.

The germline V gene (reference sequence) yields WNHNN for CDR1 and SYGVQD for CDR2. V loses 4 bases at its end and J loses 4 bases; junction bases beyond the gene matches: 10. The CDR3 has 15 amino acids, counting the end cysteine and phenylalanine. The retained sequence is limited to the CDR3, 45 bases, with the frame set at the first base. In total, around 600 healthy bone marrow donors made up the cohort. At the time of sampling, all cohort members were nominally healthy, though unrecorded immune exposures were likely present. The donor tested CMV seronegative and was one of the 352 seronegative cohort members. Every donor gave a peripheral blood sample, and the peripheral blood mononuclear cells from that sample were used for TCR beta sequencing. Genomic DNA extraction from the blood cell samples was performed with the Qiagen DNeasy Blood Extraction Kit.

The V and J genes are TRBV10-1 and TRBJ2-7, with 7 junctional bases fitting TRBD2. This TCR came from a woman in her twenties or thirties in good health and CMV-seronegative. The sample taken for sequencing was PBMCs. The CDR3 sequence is CASSVRLAEKYEQYF. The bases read TGCGCCAGCAGTGTGCGGCTAGCGGAAAAATACGAGCAGTACTTC.